This T cell receptor beta chain was identified in a study of CD8 T cells in acute hepatitis C reinfection. This sample's time point: naive CD8 control sorted from an acute-time-point sample. Only one count was recorded for this clone. The antigen remains unidentified. TCRdb keeps only in-frame clones here, not all; method: immunoSEQ multiplex PCR. The data contain 30,000 to 40,000 clones, roughly 89% of them singletons. The germline gives CDR1 SGHVS, CDR2 FQNEAQ. The CDR3 spans 14 residues. The V and J ends lost 5 bases and 6 bases, in that order; junction bases with no gene match: 6. General observations from the study: Acute resolver, follow-up resolver and acute chronic samples had similar high diversity. Overrepresentation in the naive pool did not explain the preferential TRBV04 and TRBV06 usage seen in all groups. Few CDR3s matched those for other epitopes.

Material for sequencing was naive CD8+ T cells from PBMCs. This sequence originates from a man aged 25-45 years with chronic hepatitis C. The rearrangement links TRBV7-8 to TRBJ1-2; 10 bases are shared with TRBD1. This chain's CDR3 is CASSIQTGGDGYTF. The CDR3 nucleotides are TGTGCCAGCAGCATCCAGACAGGGGGCGATGGCTACACCTTC.